The TCR beta chain under discussion was sequenced for a study of a mutant IDH1 vaccine in newly diagnosed glioma. Study in general: The sex distribution of treated patients was about 60% male and around 40% female, with a mean age of 40.4 years. Patients were pretreated with radiotherapy, temozolomide, or both, mostly both.

This clone occurred a few times. Its specificity is unknown. Study results and caveats: No link was apparently found between pseudoprogression and changes in top peripheral T cell clonotypes.

Time point in this sample: week 11, during vaccination. What each vaccine dose contained was 300 ug of mutant IDH1 20-mer peptide, accompanied by topical imiquimod. TCRdb's copy holds only in-frame clones and misses some; the assay was immunoSEQ multiplex PCR. Of around 57,000 clones in the sample, about 89% were seen once. Trimming left V 4 bases short and J 5 bases short, with 11 bases between. Germline V lookup: CDR1 MNHEY, CDR2 SMNVEV (reference sequence). This CDR3 has 13 residues. Here the sequenced sample was PBMCs, taken from a glioma patient whose treatment included an IDH1 peptide vaccine. V is TRBV27 and J is TRBJ1-1; D is unclear. This receptor was identified in a man aged 35 to 55 with glioma. CDR3 residues: CASSSFMRTEAFF. CDR3 bases: TGTGCCAGCAGTTCTTTCATGAGAACTGAAGCTTTCTTT.